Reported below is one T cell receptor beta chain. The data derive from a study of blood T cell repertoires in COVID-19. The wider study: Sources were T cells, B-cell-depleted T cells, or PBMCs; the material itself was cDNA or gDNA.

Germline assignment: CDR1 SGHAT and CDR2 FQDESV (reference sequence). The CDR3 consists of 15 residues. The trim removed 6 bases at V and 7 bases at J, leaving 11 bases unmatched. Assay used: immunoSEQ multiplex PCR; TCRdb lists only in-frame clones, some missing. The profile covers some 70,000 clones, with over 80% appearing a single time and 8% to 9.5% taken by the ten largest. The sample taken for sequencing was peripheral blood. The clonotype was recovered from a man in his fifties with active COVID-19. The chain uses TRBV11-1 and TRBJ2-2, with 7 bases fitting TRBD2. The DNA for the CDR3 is TGTGCCAGCAGTTACGGATCTAGCGGAGGCGGGGAGCTGTTTTTT. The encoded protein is CASSYGSSGGGELFF.